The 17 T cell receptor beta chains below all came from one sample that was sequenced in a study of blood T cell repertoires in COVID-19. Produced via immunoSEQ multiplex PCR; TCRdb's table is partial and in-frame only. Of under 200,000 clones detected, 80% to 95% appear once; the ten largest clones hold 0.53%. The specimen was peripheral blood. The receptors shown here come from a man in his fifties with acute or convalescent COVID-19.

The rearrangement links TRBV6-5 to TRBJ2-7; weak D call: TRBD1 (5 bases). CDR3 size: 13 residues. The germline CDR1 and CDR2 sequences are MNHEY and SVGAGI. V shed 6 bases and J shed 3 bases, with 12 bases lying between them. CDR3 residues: CASRGPRGYEQYV. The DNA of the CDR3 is TGTGCCAGCAGGGGGCCCCGCGGCTACGAGCAGTACGTC.

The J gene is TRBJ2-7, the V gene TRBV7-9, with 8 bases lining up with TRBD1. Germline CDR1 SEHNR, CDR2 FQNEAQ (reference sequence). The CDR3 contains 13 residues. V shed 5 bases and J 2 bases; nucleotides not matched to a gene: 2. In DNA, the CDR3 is TGTGCCAGCAGCCTACAGGGGGCCTACGAGCAGTACTTC. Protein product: CASSLQGAYEQYF.

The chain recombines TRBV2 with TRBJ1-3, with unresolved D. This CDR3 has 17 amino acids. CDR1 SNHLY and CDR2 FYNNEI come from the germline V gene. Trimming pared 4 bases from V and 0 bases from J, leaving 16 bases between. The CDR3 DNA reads TGTGCCAGCAGTGTTTCCAGGTCCTATCGCTCTGGAAACACCATATATTTT. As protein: CASSVSRSYRSGNTIYF. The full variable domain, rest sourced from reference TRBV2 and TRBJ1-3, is EPEVTQTPSHQVTQMGQEVILRCVPISNHLYFYWYRQILGQKVEFLVSFYNNEISEKSEIFDDQFSVERPDGSNFTLKIRSTKLEDSAMYFCASSVSRSYRSGNTIYFGEGSWLTVV.

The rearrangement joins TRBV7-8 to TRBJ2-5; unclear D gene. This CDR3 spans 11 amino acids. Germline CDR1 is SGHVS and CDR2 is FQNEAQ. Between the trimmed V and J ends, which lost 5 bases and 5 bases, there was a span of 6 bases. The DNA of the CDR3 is TGTGCCAGCAGCCCCCTCGAGACCCAGTACTTC. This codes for CASSPLETQYF.

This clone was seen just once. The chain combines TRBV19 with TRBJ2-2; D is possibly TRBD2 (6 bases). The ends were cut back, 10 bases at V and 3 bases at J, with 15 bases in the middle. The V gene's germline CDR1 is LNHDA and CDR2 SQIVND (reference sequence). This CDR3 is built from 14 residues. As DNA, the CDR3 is TGTGCCACCAAACTTAGCGGACACACCGGGGAGCTGTTTTTT. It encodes CATKLSGHTGELFF. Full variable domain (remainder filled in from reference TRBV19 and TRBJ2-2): DGGITQSPKYLFRKEGQNVTLSCEQNLNHDAMYWYRQDPGQGLRLIYYSQIVNDFQKGDIAEGYSVSREKKESFPLTVTSAQKNPTAFYLCATKLSGHTGELFFGEGSRLTVL.

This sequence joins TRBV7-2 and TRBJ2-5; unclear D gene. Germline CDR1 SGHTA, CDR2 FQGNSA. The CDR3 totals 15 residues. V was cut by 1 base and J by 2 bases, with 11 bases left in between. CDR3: CASSLGGEFQETQYF. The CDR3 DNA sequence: TGTGCCAGCAGCTTAGGTGGAGAATTTCAAGAGACCCAGTACTTC.

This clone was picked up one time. This chain's CDR3 is CASRPGTGNEQFF. The DNA for the CDR3 is TGTGCCAGCAGACCCGGGACAGGGAATGAGCAGTTCTTC. The rearrangement joins TRBV6-5 to TRBJ2-1; 9 positions agree with TRBD1. V gave up 6 bases and J gave up 7 bases; unmatched junction bases: 4. CDR1 MNHEY and CDR2 SVGAGI come from the germline V gene. CDR3 size: 13 residues.

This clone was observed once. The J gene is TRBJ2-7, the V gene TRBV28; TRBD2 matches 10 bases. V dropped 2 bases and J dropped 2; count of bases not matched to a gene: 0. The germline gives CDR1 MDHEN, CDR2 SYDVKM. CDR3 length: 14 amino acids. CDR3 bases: TGTGCCAGCAGTTTACTAGCGGGAGCCTACGAGCAGTACTTC. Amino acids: CASSLLAGAYEQYF.

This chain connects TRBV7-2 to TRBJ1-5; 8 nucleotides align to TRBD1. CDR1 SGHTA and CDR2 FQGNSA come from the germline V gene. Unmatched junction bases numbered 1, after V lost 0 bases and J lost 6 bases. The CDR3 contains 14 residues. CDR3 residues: CASSLATGAQPQHF. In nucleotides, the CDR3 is TGTGCCAGCAGCTTAGCGACAGGGGCTCAGCCCCAGCATTTT.

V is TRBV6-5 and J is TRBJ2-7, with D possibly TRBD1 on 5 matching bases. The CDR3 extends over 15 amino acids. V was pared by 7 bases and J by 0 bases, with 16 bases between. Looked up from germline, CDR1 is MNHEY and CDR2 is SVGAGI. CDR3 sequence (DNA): TGTGCCAGCACCCCTGGGGCCTCTCTCTCCTACGAGCAGTACTTC. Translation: CASTPGASLSYEQYF.

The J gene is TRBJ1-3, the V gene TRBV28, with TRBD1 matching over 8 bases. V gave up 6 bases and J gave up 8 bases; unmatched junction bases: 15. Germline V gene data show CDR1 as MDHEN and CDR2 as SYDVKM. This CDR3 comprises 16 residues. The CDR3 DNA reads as TGTGCCAGCAGCCCCCTTCCCAGGGGGCCCGGGGACACCATATATTTT. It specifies CASSPLPRGPGDTIYF.

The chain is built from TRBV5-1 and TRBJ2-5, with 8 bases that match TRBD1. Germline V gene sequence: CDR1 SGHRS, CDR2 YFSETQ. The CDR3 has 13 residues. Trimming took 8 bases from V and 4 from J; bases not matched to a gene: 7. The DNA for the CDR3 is TGCGCCAGTAACACCGGGACAGGAGAGACCCAGTACTTC. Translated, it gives CASNTGTGETQYF.

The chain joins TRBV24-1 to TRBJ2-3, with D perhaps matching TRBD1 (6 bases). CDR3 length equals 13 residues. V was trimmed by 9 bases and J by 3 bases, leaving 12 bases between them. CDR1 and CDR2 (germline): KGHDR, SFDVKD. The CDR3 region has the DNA TGTGCCACCGGGAGAACAGGGACAGATACGCAGTATTTT. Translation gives CATGRTGTDTQYF.

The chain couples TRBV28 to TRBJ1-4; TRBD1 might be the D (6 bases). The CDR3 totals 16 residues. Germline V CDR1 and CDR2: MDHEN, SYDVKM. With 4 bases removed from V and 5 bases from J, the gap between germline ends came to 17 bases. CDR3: CASSSPGGSSNEKLFF. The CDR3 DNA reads TGTGCCAGCAGTTCCCCTGGGGGCAGCTCAAATGAAAAACTGTTTTTT.

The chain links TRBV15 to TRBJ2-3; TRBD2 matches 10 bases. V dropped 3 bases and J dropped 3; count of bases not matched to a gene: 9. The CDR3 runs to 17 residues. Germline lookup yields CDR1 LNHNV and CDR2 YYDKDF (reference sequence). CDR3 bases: TGTGCCACCAGCAGGTCCAGGGGTAGCGGGAGGACAGATACGCAGTATTTT. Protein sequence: CATSRSRGSGRTDTQYF.

CDR3 residues: CASSLGANYNEQFF. DNA of the CDR3: TGTGCCAGCAGCTTGGGAGCGAACTACAATGAGCAGTTCTTC. The V call is TRBV7-9, the J call TRBJ2-1; perhaps TRBD2 as D (5 bases). The germline V gene encodes CDR1 SEHNR and CDR2 FQNEAQ (reference sequence). This CDR3 has 14 residues. Between the trimmed V and J ends, which lost 3 bases and 3 bases, there was a span of 9 bases.

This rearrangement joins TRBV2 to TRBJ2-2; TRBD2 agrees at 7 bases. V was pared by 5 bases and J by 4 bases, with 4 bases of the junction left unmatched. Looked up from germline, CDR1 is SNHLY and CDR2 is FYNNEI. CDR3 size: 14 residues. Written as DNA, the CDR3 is TGTGCCAGCAGTTCTTGGGAGGGCACCGGGGAGCTGTTTTTT. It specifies CASSSWEGTGELFF.